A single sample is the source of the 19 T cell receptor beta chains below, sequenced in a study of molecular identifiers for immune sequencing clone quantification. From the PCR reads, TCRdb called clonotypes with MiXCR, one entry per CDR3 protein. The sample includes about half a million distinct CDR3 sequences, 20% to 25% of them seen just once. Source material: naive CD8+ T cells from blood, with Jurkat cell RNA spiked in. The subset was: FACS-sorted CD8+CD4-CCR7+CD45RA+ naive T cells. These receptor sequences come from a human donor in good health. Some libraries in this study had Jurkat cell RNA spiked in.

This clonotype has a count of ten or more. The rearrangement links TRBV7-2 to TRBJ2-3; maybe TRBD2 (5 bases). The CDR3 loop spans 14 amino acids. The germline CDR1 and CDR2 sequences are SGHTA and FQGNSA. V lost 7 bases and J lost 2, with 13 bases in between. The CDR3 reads CASTTPGDTDTQYF. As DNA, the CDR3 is TGTGCCAGCACCACGCCCGGGGACACAGATACGCAGTATTTT.

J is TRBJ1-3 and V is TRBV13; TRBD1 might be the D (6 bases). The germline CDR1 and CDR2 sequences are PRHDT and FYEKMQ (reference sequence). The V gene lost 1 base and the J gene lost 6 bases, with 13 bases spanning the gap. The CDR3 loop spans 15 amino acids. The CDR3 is CASSLDREKVNTIYF. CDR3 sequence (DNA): TGTGCCAGCAGCTTAGACAGGGAAAAAGTAAACACCATATATTTT.

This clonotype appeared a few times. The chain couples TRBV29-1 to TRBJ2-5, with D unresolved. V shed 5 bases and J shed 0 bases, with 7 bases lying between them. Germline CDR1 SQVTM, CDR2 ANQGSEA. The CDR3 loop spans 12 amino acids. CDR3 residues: CSVTEYQETQYF. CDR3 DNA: TGCAGCGTTACAGAGTACCAAGAGACCCAGTACTTC.

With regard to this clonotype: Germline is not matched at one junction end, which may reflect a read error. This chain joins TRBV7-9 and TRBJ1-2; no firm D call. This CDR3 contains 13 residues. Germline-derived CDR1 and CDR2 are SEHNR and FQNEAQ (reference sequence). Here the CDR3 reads CASSLGQGYGYAF. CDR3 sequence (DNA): TGTGCCAGCAGCTTAGGTCAAGGCTATGGCTACGCCTTC.

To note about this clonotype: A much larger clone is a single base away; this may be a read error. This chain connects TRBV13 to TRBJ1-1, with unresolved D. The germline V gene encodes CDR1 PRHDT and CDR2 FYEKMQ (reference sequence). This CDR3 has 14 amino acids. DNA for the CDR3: TGTGCCAGCAGCCCGTGGGATATGAACACTGGAGCTTTCTTT. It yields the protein CASSPWDMNTGAFF.

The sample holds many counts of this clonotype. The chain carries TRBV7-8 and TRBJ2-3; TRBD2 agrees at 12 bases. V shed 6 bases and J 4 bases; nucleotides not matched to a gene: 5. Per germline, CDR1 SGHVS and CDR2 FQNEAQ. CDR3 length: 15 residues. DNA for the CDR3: TGTGCCAGCAGTCTAGCGGGGGGGCTTGCAGATACGCAGTATTTT. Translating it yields CASSLAGGLADTQYF.

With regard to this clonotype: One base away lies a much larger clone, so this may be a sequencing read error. DNA for the CDR3: TGTGCCAGCAAGGAGGGGGGCCCCATCACTGGAGCTTTCTTT. Translated: CASKEGGPITGAFF. The chain links TRBV7-2 to TRBJ1-1, with D possibly TRBD1 on 6 matching bases. CDR1 and CDR2 (germline): SGHTA, FQGNSA. This CDR3 is 14 amino acids long.

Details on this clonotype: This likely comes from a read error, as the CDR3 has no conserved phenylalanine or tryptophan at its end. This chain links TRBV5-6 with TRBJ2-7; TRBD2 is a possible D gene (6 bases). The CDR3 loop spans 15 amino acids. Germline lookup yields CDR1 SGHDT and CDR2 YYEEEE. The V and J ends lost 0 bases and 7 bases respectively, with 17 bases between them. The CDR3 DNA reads TGTGCCAGCAGCTTGGGTAGGAGTTCGGCGGGGGAGCAGTACCTC. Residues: CASSLGRSSAGEQYL.

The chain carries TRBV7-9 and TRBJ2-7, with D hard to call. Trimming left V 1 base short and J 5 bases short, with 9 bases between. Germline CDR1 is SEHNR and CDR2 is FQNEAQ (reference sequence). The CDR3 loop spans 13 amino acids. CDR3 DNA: TGTGCCAGCAGCTTAGTGGCAGACCACGAGCAGTACTTC. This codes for CASSLVADHEQYF.

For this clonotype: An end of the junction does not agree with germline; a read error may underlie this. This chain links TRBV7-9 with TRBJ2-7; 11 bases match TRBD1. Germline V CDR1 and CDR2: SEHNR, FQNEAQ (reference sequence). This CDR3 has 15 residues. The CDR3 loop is CASSPGQGAFYGQYF. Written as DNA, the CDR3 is TGTGCCAGCAGCCCCGGACAGGGGGCCTTCTACGGGCAGTACTTC.

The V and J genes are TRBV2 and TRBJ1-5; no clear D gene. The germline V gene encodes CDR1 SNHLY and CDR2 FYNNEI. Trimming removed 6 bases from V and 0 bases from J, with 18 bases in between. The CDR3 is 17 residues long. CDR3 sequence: CASSPTGTTYSNQPQHF. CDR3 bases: TGTGCCAGCAGCCCAACGGGTACAACCTATAGCAATCAGCCCCAGCATTTT.

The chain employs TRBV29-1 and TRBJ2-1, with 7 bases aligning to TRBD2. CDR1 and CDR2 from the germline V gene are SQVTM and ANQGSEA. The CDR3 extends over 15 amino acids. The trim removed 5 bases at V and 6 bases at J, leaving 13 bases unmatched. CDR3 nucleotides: TGCAGCGTTAGTGGGGGGGGTGAGGCTAGCAATGAGCAGTTCTTC. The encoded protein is CSVSGGGEASNEQFF.

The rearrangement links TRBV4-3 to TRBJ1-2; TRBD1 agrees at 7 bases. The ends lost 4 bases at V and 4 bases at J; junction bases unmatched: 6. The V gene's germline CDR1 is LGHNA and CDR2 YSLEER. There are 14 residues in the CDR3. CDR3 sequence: CASSPVDRTYGYTF. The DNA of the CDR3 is TGCGCCAGCAGCCCCGTGGACAGGACCTATGGCTACACCTTC.

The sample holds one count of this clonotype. In DNA, the CDR3 is TGTGCCAGCAGCGTAGGACAGGCTAGCGGGGGAATCTACGAGCAGTACTTC. This encodes CASSVGQASGGIYEQYF. The V gene is TRBV9, the J gene TRBJ2-7, with TRBD2 identical over 10 bases. Germline CDR1 is SGDLS and CDR2 is YYNGEE. The CDR3 has 17 residues. Germline trimming cut 0 bases from V and 3 bases from J; bases unmatched to any gene: 9.

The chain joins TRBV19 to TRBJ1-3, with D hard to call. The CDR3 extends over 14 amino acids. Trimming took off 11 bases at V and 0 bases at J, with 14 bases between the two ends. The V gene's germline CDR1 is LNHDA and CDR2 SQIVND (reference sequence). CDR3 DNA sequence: TGTGCCGCAGCCGAGGGTCACTCTGGAAACACCATATATTTT. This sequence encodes CAAAEGHSGNTIYF.

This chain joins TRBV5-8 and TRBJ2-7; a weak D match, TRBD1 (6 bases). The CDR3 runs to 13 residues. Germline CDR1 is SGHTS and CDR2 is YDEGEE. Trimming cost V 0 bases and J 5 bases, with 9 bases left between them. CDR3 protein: CASSLGRDNEQYF. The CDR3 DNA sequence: TGTGCCAGCAGCTTGGGCAGGGACAACGAGCAGTACTTC.

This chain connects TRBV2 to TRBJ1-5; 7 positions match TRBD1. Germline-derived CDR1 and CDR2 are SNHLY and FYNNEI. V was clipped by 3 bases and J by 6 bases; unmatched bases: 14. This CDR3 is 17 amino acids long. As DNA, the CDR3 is TGTGCCAGCAGTGACCCTCGTCAGACAGGGAATAGTCAGCCCCAGCATTTT. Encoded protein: CASSDPRQTGNSQPQHF.

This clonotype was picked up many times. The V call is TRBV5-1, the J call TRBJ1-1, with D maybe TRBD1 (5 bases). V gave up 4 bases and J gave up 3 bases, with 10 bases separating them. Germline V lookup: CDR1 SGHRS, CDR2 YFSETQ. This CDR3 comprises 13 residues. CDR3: CASSEDIHTEAFF. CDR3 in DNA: TGCGCCAGCAGCGAGGACATACACACTGAAGCTTTCTTT.

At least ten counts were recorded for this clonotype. The CDR3 sequence: CSALDWGGTGELFF. In DNA, the CDR3 is TGCAGCGCCCTAGACTGGGGCGGTACCGGGGAGCTGTTTTTT. The rearrangement joins TRBV29-1 to TRBJ2-2, with D tentatively TRBD1 (5 bases). Germline CDR1 is SQVTM and CDR2 is ANQGSEA. The CDR3 length is 14 residues. V lost 7 bases and J 5 bases, leaving 17 bases between the germline ends.